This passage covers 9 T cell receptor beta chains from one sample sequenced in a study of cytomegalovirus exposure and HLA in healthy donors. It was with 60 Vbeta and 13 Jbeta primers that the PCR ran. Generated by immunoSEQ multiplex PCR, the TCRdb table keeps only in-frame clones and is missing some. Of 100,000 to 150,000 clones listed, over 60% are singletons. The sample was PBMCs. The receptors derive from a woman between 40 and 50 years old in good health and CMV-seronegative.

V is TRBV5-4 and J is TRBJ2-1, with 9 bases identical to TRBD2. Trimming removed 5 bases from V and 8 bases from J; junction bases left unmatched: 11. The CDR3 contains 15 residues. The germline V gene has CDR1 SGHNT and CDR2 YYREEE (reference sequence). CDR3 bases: TGTGCCAGCAGTCAACTAGCGGGCTACGGGGATGAGCAGTTCTTC. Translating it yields CASSQLAGYGDEQFF.

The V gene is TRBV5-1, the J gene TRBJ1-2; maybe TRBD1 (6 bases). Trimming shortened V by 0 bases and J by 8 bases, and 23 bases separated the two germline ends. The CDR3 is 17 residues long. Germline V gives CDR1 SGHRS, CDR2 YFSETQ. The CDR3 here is CASSLVEAGVSLSGYTF. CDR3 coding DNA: TGCGCCAGCAGCTTGGTGGAGGCAGGGGTTAGTTTATCGGGCTACACCTTC.

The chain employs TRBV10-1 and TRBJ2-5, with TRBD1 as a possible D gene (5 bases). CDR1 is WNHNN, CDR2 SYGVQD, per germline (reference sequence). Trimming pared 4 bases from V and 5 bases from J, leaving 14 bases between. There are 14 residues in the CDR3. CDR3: CASSGGAPRETQYF. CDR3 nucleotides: TGCGCCAGCAGTGGTGGGGCCCCGCGGGAGACCCAGTACTTC.

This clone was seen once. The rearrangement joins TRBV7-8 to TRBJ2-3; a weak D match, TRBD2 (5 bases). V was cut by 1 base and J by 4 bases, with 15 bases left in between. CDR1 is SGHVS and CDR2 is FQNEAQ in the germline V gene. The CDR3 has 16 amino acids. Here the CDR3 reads CASSLGSGRGADTQYF. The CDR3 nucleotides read TGTGCCAGCAGCTTAGGGAGCGGCCGTGGGGCAGATACGCAGTATTTT.

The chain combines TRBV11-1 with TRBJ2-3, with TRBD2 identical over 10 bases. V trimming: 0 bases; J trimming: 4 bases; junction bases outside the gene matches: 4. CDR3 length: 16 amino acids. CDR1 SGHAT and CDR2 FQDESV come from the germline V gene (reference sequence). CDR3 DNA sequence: TGTGCCAGCAGCTTAGCGATAAGCGGGAGGGCAGATACGCAGTATTTT. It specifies CASSLAISGRADTQYF.

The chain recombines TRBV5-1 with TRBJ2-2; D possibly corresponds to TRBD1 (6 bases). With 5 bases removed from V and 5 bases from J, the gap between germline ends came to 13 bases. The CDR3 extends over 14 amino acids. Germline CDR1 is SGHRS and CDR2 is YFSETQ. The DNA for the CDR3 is TGCGCCAGCAGAGGGGGAAGTCAAACCGGGGAGCTGTTTTTT. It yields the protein CASRGGSQTGELFF.

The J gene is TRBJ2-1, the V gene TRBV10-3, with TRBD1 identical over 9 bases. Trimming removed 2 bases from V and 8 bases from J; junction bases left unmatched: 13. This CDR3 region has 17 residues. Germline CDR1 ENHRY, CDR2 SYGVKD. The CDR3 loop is CAISEPPGGQGPHEQFF. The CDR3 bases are TGTGCCATCAGTGAGCCCCCGGGGGGACAGGGTCCCCATGAGCAGTTCTTC.

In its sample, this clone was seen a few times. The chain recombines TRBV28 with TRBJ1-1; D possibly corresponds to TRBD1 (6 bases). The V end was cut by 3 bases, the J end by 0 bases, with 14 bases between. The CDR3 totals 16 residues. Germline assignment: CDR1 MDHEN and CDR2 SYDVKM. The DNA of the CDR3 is TGTGCCAGCAGTTTTTTTGGACAGTCCCTGAACACTGAAGCTTTCTTT. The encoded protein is CASSFFGQSLNTEAFF. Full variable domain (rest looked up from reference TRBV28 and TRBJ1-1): DVKVTQSSRYLVKRTGEKVFLECVQDMDHENMFWYRQDPGLGLRLIYFSYDVKMKEKGDIPEGYSVSREKKERFSLILESASTNQTSMYLCASSFFGQSLNTEAFFGQGTRLTVV.

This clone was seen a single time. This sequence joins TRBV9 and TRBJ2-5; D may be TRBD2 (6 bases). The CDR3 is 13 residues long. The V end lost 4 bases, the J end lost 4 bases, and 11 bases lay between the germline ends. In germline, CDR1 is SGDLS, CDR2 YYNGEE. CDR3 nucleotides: TGTGCCAGCAGCTCCTTCGGGGGAGAGACCCAGTACTTC. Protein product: CASSSFGGETQYF.